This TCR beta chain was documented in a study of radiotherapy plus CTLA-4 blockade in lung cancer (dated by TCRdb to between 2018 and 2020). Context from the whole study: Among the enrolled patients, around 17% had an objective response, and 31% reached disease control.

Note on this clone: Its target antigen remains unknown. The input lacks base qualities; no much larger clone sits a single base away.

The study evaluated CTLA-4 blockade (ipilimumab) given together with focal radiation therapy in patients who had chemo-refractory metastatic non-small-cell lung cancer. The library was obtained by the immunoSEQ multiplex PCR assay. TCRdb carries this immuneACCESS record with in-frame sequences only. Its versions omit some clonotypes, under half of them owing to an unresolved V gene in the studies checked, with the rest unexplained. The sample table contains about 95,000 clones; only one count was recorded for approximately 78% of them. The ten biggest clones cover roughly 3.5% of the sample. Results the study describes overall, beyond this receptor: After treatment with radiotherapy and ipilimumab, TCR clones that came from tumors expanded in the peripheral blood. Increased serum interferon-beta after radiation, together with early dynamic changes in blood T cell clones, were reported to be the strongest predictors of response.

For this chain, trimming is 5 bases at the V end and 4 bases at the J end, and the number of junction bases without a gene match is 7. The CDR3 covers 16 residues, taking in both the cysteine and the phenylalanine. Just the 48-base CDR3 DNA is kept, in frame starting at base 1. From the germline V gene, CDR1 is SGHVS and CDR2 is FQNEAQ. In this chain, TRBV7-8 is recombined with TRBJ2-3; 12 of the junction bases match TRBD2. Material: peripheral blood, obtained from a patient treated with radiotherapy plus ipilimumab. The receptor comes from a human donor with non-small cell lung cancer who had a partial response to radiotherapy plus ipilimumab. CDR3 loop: CASSPRLAGGSDTQYF. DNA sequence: TGTGCCAGCAGCCCCCGGCTAGCGGGAGGGTCAGATACGCAGTATTTT. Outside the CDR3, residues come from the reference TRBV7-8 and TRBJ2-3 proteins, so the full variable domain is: GAGVSQSPRYKVAKRGQDVALRCDPISGHVSLFWYQQALGQGPEFLTYFQNEAQLDKSGLPSDRFFAERPEGSVSTLKIQRTQQEDSAVYLCASSPRLAGGSDTQYFGPGTRLTVL.